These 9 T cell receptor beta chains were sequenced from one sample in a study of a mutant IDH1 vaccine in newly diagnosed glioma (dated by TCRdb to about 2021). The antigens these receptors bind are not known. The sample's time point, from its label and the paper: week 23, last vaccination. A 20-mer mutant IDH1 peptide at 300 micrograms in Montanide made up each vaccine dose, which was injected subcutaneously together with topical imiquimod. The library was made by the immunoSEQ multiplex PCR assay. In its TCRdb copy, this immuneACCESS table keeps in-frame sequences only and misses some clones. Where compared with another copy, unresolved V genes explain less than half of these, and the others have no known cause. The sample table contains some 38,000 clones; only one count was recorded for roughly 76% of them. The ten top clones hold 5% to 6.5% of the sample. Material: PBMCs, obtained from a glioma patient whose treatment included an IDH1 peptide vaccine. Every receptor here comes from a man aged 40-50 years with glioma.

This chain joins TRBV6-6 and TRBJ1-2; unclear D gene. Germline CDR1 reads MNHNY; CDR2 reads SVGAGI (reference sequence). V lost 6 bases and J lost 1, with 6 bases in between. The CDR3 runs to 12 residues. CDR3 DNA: TGTGCCAGCAGCGTTTATAACTATGGCTACACCTTC. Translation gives CASSVYNYGYTF.

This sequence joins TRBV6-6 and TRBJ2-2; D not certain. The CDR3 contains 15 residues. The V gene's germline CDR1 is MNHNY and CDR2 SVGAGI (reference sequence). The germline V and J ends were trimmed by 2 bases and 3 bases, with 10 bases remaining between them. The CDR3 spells CASSYGQAHTGELFF. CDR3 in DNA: TGTGCCAGCAGTTACGGCCAGGCTCACACCGGGGAGCTGTTTTTT.

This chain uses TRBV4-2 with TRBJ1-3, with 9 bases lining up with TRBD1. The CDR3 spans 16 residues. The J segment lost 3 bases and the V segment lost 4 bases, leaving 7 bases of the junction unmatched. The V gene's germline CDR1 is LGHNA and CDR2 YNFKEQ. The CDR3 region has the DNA TGTGCCAGCAGCCCCGGACAGGGGAACTTTGGAAACACCATATATTTT. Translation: CASSPGQGNFGNTIYF.

This CDR3 is CASSLYSNTEAFF. The CDR3 nucleotides are TGTGCCAGCAGCTTGTATTCTAACACTGAAGCTTTCTTT. The chain combines TRBV11-2 with TRBJ1-1; D is undetermined. Germline CDR1 reads SGHAT; CDR2 reads FQNNGV. V was trimmed by 3 bases and J by 2 bases, leaving 7 bases between them. The CDR3 covers 13 residues.

The CDR3 nucleotides read TGTGCCAGCAGTCACGATCCCGGTTGGCAGGACCAAGAGACCCAGTACTTC. Its protein product is CASSHDPGWQDQETQYF. V is TRBV27 and J is TRBJ2-5; D is unclear. CDR3 length: 17 residues. V shed 5 bases and J shed 0 bases, with 19 bases lying between them. Germline V gene sequence: CDR1 MNHEY, CDR2 SMNVEV (reference sequence).

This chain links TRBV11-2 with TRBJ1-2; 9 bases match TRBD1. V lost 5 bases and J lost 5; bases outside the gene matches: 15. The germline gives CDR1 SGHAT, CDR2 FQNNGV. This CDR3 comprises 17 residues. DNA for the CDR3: TGTGCCAGCAGCCAACCTCCGGGACAGGGTTCAGTTTATGGCTACACCTTC. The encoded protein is CASSQPPGQGSVYGYTF.

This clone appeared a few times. This CDR3 is CASSFGLARGLRQFF. CDR3 in DNA: TGTGCCAGCAGTTTCGGTCTAGCGAGGGGTCTGAGGCAGTTCTTC. The chain carries TRBV28 and TRBJ2-1; tentatively, D is TRBD2 (6 bases). Trimming stripped 3 bases from V and 12 bases from J, with 21 bases between. Germline assignment: CDR1 MDHEN and CDR2 SYDVKM. The CDR3 runs 15 residues.

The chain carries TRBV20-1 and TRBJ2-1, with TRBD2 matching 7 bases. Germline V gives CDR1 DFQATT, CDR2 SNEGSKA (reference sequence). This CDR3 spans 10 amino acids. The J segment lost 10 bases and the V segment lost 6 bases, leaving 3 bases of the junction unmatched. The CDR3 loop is CSAGRMEQFF. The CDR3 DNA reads TGCAGTGCCGGGAGGATGGAGCAGTTCTTC.

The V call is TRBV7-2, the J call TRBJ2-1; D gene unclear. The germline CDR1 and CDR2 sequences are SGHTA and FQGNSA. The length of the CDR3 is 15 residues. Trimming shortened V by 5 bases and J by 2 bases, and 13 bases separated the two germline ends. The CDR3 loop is CASSNDPAAYNEQFF. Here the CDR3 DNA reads TGTGCCAGCAGCAACGACCCGGCCGCCTACAATGAGCAGTTCTTC.